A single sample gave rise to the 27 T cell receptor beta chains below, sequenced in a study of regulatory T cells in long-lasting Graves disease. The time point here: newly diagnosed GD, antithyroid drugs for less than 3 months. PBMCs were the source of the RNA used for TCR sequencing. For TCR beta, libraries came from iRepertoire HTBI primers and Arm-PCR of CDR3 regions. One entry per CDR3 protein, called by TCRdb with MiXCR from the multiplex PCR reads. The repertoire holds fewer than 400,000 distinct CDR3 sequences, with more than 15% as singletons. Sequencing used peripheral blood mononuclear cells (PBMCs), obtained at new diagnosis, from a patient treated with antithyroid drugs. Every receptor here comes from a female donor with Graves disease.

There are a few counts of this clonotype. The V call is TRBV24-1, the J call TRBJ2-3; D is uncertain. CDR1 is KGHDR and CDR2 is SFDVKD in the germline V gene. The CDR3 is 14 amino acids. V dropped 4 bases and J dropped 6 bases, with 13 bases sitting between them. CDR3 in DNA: TGTGCCACCAGTGACCCCCTTGGTGGCGATACGCAGTATTTT. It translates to CATSDPLGGDTQYF.

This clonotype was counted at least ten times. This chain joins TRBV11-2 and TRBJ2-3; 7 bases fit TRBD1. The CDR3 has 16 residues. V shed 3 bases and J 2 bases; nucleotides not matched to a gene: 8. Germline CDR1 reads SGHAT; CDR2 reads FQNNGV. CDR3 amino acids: CASSLGQLNATDTQYF. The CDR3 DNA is TGTGCCAGCAGCTTGGGACAGTTAAACGCCACAGATACGCAGTATTTT.

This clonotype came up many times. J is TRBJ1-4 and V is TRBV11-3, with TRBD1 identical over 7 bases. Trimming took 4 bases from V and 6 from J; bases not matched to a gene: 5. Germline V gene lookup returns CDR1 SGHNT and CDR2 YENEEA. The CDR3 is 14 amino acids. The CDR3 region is CASSSDRDDEKLFF. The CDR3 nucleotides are TGTGCCAGCAGCTCAGACAGGGACGATGAAAAACTGTTTTTT. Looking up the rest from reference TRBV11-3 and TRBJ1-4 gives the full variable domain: EAGVVQSPRYKIIEKKQPVAFWCNPISGHNTLYWYLQNLGQGPELLIRYENEEAVDDSQLPKDRFSAERLKGVDSTLKIQPAELGDSAVYLCASSSDRDDEKLFFGSGTQLSVL.

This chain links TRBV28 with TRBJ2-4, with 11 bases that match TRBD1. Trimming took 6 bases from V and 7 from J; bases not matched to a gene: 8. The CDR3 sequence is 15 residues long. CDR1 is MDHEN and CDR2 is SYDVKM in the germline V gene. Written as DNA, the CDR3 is TGTGCCAGCAGCCAAGGGGGACAGGGGGGGAACATTCAGTACTTC. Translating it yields CASSQGGQGGNIQYF.

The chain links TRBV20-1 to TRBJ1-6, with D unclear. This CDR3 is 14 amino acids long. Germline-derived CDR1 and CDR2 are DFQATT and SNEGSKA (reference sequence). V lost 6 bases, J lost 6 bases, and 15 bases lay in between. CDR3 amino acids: CSARTGFLNSPLHF. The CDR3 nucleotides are TGCAGTGCACGAACCGGTTTCCTTAATTCACCCCTCCACTTT.

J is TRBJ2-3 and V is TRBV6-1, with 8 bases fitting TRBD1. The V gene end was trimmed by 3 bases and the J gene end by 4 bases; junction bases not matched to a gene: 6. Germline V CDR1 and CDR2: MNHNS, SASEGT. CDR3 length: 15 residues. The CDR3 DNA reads TGTGCCAGCAGTGAGCGGGCAGGGGGCGCAGATACGCAGTATTTT. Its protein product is CASSERAGGADTQYF.

The CDR3 bases are TGTGCCAGCAGTTACTCTTCCCAGGGGGCCCAGCATTTT. It encodes CASSYSSQGAQHF. This chain uses TRBV6-5 with TRBJ1-5; 7 nucleotides match TRBD1. Per germline, CDR1 MNHEY and CDR2 SVGAGI. The CDR3 is 13 residues long. The V segment lost 0 bases and the J segment 11 bases; nucleotides outside the gene matches: 4.

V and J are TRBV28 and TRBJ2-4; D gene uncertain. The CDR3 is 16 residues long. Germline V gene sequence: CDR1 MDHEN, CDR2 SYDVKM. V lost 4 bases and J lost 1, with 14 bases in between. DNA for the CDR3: TGTGCCAGCAGTTCGCTGACGGTTTCCGCCAAAAACATTCAGTACTTC. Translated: CASSSLTVSAKNIQYF. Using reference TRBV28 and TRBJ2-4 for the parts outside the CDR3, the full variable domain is DVKVTQSSRYLVKRTGEKVFLECVQDMDHENMFWYRQDPGLGLRLIYFSYDVKMKEKGDIPEGYSVSREKKERFSLILESASTNQTSMYLCASSSLTVSAKNIQYFGAGTRLSVL.

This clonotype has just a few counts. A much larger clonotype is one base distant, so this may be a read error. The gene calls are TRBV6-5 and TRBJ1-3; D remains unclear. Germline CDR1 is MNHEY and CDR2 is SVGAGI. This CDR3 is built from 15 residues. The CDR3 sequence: CASSYSAGSGNTVYF. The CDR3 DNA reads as TGTGCCAGCAGTTACTCTGCCGGCTCTGGAAACACCGTATATTTT.

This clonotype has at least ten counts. CDR3 in DNA: TGTGCCAGCTCACCCGCCAGGGGCGAGGCGAACACTGAAGCTTTCTTT. Its translation is CASSPARGEANTEAFF. The V and J genes are TRBV18 and TRBJ1-1; the D gene is possibly TRBD1 (6 bases). This CDR3 spans 16 amino acids. V was trimmed by 3 bases and J by 1 base, leaving 15 bases between them. CDR1 KGHSH and CDR2 LQKENI come from the germline V gene.

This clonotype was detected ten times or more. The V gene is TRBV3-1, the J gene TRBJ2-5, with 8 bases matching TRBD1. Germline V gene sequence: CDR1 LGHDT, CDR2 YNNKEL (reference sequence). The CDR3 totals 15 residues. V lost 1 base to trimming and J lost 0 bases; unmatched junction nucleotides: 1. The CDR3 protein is CASSQGQGYQETQYF. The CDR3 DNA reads TGTGCCAGCAGCCAAGGACAGGGGTACCAAGAGACCCAGTACTTC.

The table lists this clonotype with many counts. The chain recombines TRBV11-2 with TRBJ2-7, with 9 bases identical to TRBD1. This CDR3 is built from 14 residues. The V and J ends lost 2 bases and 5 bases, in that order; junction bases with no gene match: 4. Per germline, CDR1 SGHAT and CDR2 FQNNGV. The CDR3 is CASSLPGTGNEQYF. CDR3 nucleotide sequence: TGTGCCAGCAGCTTACCTGGGACAGGGAACGAGCAGTACTTC.

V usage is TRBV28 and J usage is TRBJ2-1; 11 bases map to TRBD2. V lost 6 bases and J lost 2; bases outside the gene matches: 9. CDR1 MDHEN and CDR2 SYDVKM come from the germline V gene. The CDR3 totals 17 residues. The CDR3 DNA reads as TGTGCCAGCAGCCTGAGACTAGCGGGGTCTACCTACAATGAGCAGTTCTTC. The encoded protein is CASSLRLAGSTYNEQFF. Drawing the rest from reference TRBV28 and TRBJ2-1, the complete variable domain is DVKVTQSSRYLVKRTGEKVFLECVQDMDHENMFWYRQDPGLGLRLIYFSYDVKMKEKGDIPEGYSVSREKKERFSLILESASTNQTSMYLCASSLRLAGSTYNEQFFGPGTRLTVL.

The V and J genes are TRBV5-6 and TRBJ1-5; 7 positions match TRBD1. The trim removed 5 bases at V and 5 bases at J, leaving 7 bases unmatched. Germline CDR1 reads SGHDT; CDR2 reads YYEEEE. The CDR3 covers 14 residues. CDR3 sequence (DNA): TGTGCCAGCAGGCTACAGGGGATTGATCAGCCCCAGCATTTT. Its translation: CASRLQGIDQPQHF.

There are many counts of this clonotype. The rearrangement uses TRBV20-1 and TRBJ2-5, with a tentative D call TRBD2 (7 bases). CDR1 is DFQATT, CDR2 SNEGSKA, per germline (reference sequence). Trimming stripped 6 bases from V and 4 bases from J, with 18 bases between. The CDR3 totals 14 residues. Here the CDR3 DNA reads TGCAGTGCCAGTGGGCAGGGAGGGGGAGAGACCCAGTACTTC. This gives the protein CSASGQGGGETQYF.

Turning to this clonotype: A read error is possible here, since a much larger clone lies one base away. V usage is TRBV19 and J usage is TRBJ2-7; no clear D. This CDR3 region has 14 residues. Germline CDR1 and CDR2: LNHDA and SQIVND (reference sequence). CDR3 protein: CASSMKVDSHEQYF. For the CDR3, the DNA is TGTGCCAGTAGTATGAAGGTCGACTCCCACGAGCAGTACTTC. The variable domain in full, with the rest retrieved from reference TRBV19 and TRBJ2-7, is DGGITQSPKYLFRKEGQNVTLSCEQNLNHDAMYWYRQDPGQGLRLIYYSQIVNDFQKGDIAEGYSVSREKKESFPLTVTSAQKNPTAFYLCASSMKVDSHEQYFGPGTRLTVT.

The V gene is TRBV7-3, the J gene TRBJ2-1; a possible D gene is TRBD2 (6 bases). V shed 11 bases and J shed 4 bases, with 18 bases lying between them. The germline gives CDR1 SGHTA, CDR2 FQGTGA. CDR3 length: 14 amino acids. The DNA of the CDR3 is TGTGCCTATAACGGGAGTTACCCATACAATGAGCAGTTCTTC. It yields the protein CAYNGSYPYNEQFF.

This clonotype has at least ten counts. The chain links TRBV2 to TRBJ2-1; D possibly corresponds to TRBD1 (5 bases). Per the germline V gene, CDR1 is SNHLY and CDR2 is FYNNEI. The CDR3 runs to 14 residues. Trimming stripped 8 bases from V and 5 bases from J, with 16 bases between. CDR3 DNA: TGTGCCAGCCAAGGGGCTTCAATGAACAATGAGCAGTTCTTC. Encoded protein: CASQGASMNNEQFF.

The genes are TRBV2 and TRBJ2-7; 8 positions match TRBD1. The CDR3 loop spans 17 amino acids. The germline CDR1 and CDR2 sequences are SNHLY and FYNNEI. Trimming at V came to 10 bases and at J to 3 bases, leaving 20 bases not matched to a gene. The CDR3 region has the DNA TGTGCCACCTTACAGGTAGCCGGAGGACAGGGTAACTACGAGCAGTACTTC. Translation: CATLQVAGGQGNYEQYF.

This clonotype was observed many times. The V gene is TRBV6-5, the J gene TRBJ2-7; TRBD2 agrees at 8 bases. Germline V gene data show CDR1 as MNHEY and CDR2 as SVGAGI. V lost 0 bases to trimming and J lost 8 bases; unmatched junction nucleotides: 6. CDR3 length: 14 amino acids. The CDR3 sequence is CASSYSTGGGKQYF. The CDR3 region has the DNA TGTGCCAGCAGTTACTCGACCGGGGGGGGAAAGCAGTACTTC.

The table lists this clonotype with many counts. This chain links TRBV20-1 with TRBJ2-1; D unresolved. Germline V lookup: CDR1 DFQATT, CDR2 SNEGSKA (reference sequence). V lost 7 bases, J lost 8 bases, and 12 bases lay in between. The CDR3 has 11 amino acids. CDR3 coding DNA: TGCAGTGGGCTTACGTTCGATGAGCAGTTCTTC. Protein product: CSGLTFDEQFF.

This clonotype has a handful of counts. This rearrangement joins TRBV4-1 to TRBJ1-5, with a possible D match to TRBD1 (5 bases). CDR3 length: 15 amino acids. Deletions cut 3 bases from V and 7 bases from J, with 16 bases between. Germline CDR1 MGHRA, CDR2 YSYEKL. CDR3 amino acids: CASSHTEQGNQPQHF. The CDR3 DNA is TGCGCCAGCAGCCACACAGAGCAGGGTAACCAGCCCCAGCATTTT.

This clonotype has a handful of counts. The CDR3 region has the DNA TGTGCCAGCAGTGTAGAACATTTTCTGAACACTGAAGCTTTCTTT. It encodes CASSVEHFLNTEAFF. The V gene is TRBV6-1, the J gene TRBJ1-1; no reliable D call. This CDR3 is built from 15 residues. V was shortened by 4 bases and J by 0 bases, with 12 bases between the two germline ends. Germline-derived CDR1 and CDR2 are MNHNS and SASEGT.

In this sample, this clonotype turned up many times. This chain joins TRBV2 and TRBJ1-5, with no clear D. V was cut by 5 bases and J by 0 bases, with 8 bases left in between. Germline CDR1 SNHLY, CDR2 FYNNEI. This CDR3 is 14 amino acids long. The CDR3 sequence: CASSTEYSNQPQHF. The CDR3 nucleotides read TGTGCCAGCAGTACAGAATATAGCAATCAGCCCCAGCATTTT.

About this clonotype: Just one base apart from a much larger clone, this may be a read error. The CDR3 is CATSSGATDTQYF. CDR3 DNA sequence: TGTGCCACCTCTAGCGGGGCTACAGATACGCAGTATTTT. The chain links TRBV24-1 to TRBJ2-3; 9 nucleotides align to TRBD2. J was trimmed by 3 bases and V by 9 bases; bases with no gene match: 3. The CDR3 spans 13 residues. Germline V CDR1 and CDR2: KGHDR, SFDVKD.

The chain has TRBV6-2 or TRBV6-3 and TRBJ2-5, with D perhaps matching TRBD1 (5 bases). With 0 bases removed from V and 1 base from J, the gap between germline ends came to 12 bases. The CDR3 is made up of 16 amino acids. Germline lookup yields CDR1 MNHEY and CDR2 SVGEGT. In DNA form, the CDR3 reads TGTGCCAGCAGTTACTCGACGGCAAGGGGCCAAGAGACCCAGTACTTC. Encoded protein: CASSYSTARGQETQYF.

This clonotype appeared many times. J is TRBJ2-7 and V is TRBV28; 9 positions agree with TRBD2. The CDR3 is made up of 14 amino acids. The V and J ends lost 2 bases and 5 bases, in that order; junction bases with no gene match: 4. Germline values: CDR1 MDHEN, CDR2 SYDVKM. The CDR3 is CASSLRASGDEQYF. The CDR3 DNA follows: TGTGCCAGCAGTTTACGGGCTAGCGGGGACGAGCAGTACTTC.